These T cell receptor beta chains were read from a single sample in a study of blood T cell repertoires in COVID-19. This table comes from immunoSEQ multiplex PCR, and its TCRdb copy is limited to in-frame clones, with some not included. This sample has about 80,000 clones, with about four fifths found just once. The sample comprised peripheral blood. These receptors were collected from a human donor in a cohort sampled during active COVID-19. CDR3s include the opening cysteine and the closing phenylalanine or tryptophan. A D gene is named only where the DNA matches it firmly. Clone size appears in some rows only: once, few, many, or a class for an expanded clone.

D gene: TRBD2
clone size: few
J gene: TRBJ2-5
V gene: TRBV3-1/TRBV3-2
CDR3 length: 20
CDR3 protein: CASSQGGNPGGREVGETQYF
CDR3 DNA: TGTGCCAGCAGCCAAGGGGGAAATCCGGGAGGGCGGGAGGTCGGAGAGACCCAGTACTTC

D gene: TRBD1
clone size: NA
J gene: TRBJ2-2
V gene: TRBV24-1
CDR3 length: 12
CDR3 protein: CATGDSTGELFF
CDR3 DNA: TGTGCCACCGGGGACAGCACCGGGGAGCTGTTTTTT

D gene: TRBD2
clone size: NA
J gene: TRBJ2-4
V gene: TRBV3-1/TRBV3-2
CDR3 length: 17
CDR3 protein: CASSPASGTSGSYIQYF
CDR3 DNA: TGTGCCAGCAGCCCTGCTTCCGGGACTAGCGGGAGTTACATTCAGTACTTC

D gene: TRBD1
clone size: NA
J gene: TRBJ2-7
V gene: TRBV7-9
CDR3 length: 14
CDR3 protein: CASSSTGGTYEQYF
CDR3 DNA: TGTGCCAGCAGCTCGACAGGGGGCACCTACGAGCAGTACTTC

D gene: TRBD1
clone size: NA
J gene: TRBJ1-1
V gene: TRBV5-1
CDR3 length: 14
CDR3 protein: CASSPGGGMGEAFF
CDR3 DNA: TGCGCCAGCAGCCCCGGAGGGGGCATGGGTGAAGCTTTCTTT

D gene: TRBD1
clone size: NA
J gene: TRBJ2-2
V gene: TRBV24-1
CDR3 length: 16
CDR3 protein: CATSEKTGFPTGELFF
CDR3 DNA: TGTGCCACCAGTGAAAAGACAGGGTTTCCGACCGGGGAGCTGTTTTTT

D gene: NA
clone size: NA
J gene: TRBJ1-2
V gene: TRBV30
CDR3 length: 16
CDR3 protein: CAWSVRGSHRNYGYTF
CDR3 DNA: TGTGCCTGGAGTGTACGAGGGTCCCATCGGAACTATGGCTACACCTTC

D gene: NA
clone size: NA
J gene: TRBJ1-3
V gene: TRBV6-1
CDR3 length: 14
CDR3 protein: CASREGGGGNTIYF
CDR3 DNA: TGTGCCAGCAGGGAAGGGGGAGGGGGAAACACCATATATTTT

D gene: NA
clone size: NA
J gene: TRBJ2-5
V gene: TRBV11-2
CDR3 length: 15
CDR3 protein: CASSLRGGGTETQYF
CDR3 DNA: TGTGCCAGCAGCTTAAGAGGTGGCGGGACAGAGACCCAGTACTTC

D gene: NA
clone size: NA
J gene: TRBJ2-2
V gene: TRBV6-5
CDR3 length: 13
CDR3 protein: CASSFRPTGELFF
CDR3 DNA: TGTGCCAGCAGTTTCCGTCCCACCGGGGAGCTGTTTTTT

D gene: NA
clone size: NA
J gene: TRBJ2-5
V gene: TRBV7-9
CDR3 length: 15
CDR3 protein: CASTTLQGPQETQYF
CDR3 DNA: TGTGCCAGCACCACCTTGCAGGGCCCCCAAGAGACCCAGTACTTC

D gene: NA
clone size: few
J gene: TRBJ2-5
V gene: TRBV5-1
CDR3 length: 14
CDR3 protein: CASSLATMQETQYF
CDR3 DNA: TGCGCCAGCAGCTTGGCGACTATGCAAGAGACCCAGTACTTC

D gene: TRBD2
clone size: NA
J gene: TRBJ2-1
V gene: TRBV28
CDR3 length: 19
CDR3 protein: CASSLGIVEAGGFYNEQFF
CDR3 DNA: TGTGCCAGCAGTTTAGGCATAGTAGAAGCGGGGGGGTTCTACAATGAGCAGTTCTTC

D gene: TRBD1
clone size: NA
J gene: TRBJ1-6
V gene: TRBV4-1
CDR3 length: 15
CDR3 protein: CASSQIQGVDSPLHF
CDR3 DNA: TGCGCCAGCAGCCAGATACAGGGGGTAGATTCACCCCTCCACTTT

D gene: TRBD1
clone size: NA
J gene: TRBJ2-3
V gene: TRBV7-8
CDR3 length: 13
CDR3 protein: CASRYRGADTQYF
CDR3 DNA: TGTGCCAGCAGATACAGGGGGGCAGATACGCAGTATTTT

D gene: TRBD2
clone size: NA
J gene: TRBJ2-1
V gene: TRBV7-6
CDR3 length: 19
CDR3 protein: CASSVRLAGGPLVINEQFF
CDR3 DNA: TGTGCCAGCAGCGTCAGACTAGCGGGGGGGCCTCTTGTTATCAATGAGCAGTTCTTC

D gene: TRBD2
clone size: NA
J gene: TRBJ2-1
V gene: TRBV19
CDR3 length: 12
CDR3 protein: CASGRAYNEQFF
CDR3 DNA: TGTGCCAGCGGGAGGGCCTACAATGAGCAGTTCTTC

D gene: TRBD2
clone size: NA
J gene: TRBJ2-1
V gene: TRBV7-2
CDR3 length: 15
CDR3 protein: CASSLALAGGYEQFF
CDR3 DNA: TGTGCCAGCAGCTTAGCGCTAGCGGGAGGCTATGAGCAGTTCTTC

D gene: TRBD1
clone size: NA
J gene: TRBJ2-4
V gene: TRBV19
CDR3 length: 17
CDR3 protein: CASSFQPTTGPGNIQYF
CDR3 DNA: TGTGCCAGTAGTTTCCAACCGACGACAGGGCCTGGAAACATTCAGTACTTC

D gene: TRBD2
clone size: NA
J gene: TRBJ2-1
V gene: TRBV6-4
CDR3 length: 16
CDR3 protein: CASSDSALADYNEQFF
CDR3 DNA: TGTGCCAGCAGTGACTCAGCTCTAGCGGATTACAATGAGCAGTTCTTC

D gene: TRBD1
clone size: NA
J gene: TRBJ1-1
V gene: TRBV4-1
CDR3 length: 15
CDR3 protein: CASALEPTGGTEAFF
CDR3 DNA: TGCGCCAGCGCCCTCGAACCGACAGGGGGAACTGAAGCTTTCTTT

D gene: TRBD1
clone size: NA
J gene: TRBJ2-3
V gene: TRBV5-1
CDR3 length: 18
CDR3 protein: CASSLPPPGGSRTDTQYF
CDR3 DNA: TGCGCCAGCAGCCTCCCCCCCCCAGGGGGCAGTAGGACAGATACGCAGTATTTT

D gene: NA
clone size: NA
J gene: TRBJ2-7
V gene: TRBV27
CDR3 length: 14
CDR3 protein: CASSSPPTLGEQYF
CDR3 DNA: TGTGCCAGCAGTTCCCCCCCGACTCTAGGAGAGCAGTACTTC

D gene: NA
clone size: NA
J gene: TRBJ2-2
V gene: TRBV30
CDR3 length: 14
CDR3 protein: CAWSRGGITGELFF
CDR3 DNA: TGTGCCTGGAGTCGAGGGGGTATAACCGGGGAGCTGTTTTTT

D gene: TRBD2
clone size: once
J gene: TRBJ2-3
V gene: TRBV25-1
CDR3 length: 14
CDR3 protein: CASSRSGGTDTQYF
CDR3 DNA: TGTGCCAGCAGTCGTAGCGGGGGCACAGATACGCAGTATTTT

D gene: NA
clone size: NA
J gene: TRBJ2-7
V gene: TRBV28
CDR3 length: 12
CDR3 protein: CASRIAGAEQYF
CDR3 DNA: TGTGCCAGCAGGATCGCGGGGGCAGAGCAGTACTTC

D gene: NA
clone size: few
J gene: TRBJ2-1
V gene: TRBV10-2
CDR3 length: 14
CDR3 protein: CASRSSYPYDEQFF
CDR3 DNA: TGCGCCAGCAGGTCTAGCTATCCCTACGATGAGCAGTTCTTC

D gene: NA
clone size: once
J gene: TRBJ1-2
V gene: TRBV29-1
CDR3 length: 13
CDR3 protein: CSVYRAGNYGYTF
CDR3 DNA: TGCAGCGTTTACAGGGCGGGTAACTATGGCTACACCTTC

D gene: TRBD1
clone size: NA
J gene: TRBJ2-5
V gene: TRBV5-1
CDR3 length: 18
CDR3 protein: CASSLGPRDRAYQETQYF
CDR3 DNA: TGCGCCAGCAGCTTGGGGCCCCGGGACAGGGCGTACCAAGAGACCCAGTACTTC

D gene: TRBD1
clone size: many
J gene: TRBJ1-2
V gene: TRBV4-1
CDR3 length: 16
CDR3 protein: CASSQVPGQTNYGYTF
CDR3 DNA: TGCGCCAGCAGCCAGGTCCCGGGACAGACTAACTATGGCTACACCTTC

D gene: NA
clone size: few
J gene: TRBJ2-7
V gene: TRBV7-9
CDR3 length: 14
CDR3 protein: CASSPPTGDLGQYF
CDR3 DNA: TGTGCCAGCAGCCCACCGACAGGAGACCTAGGGCAGTACTTC

D gene: NA
clone size: NA
J gene: TRBJ1-2
V gene: TRBV20-1
CDR3 length: 11
CDR3 protein: CSVPLASGYTF
CDR3 DNA: TGCAGCGTTCCTCTAGCTTCTGGCTACACCTTC

D gene: TRBD2
clone size: many
J gene: TRBJ2-1
V gene: TRBV5-8
CDR3 length: 15
CDR3 protein: CASSFPGTSNNEQFF
CDR3 DNA: TGTGCCAGCAGCTTCCCCGGGACTAGCAACAATGAGCAGTTCTTC

D gene: NA
clone size: NA
J gene: TRBJ1-6
V gene: TRBV10-3
CDR3 length: 13
CDR3 protein: CAASGTENSPLHF
CDR3 DNA: TGTGCCGCCTCCGGGACTGAAAATTCACCCCTCCACTTT

D gene: NA
clone size: NA
J gene: TRBJ2-7
V gene: TRBV5-1
CDR3 length: 13
CDR3 protein: CASSPGLGYEQYF
CDR3 DNA: TGCGCCAGCAGCCCCGGACTTGGCTACGAGCAGTACTTC

D gene: NA
clone size: once
J gene: TRBJ2-3
V gene: TRBV5-1
CDR3 length: 15
CDR3 protein: CASSLELQGIDTQYF
CDR3 DNA: TGCGCCAGCAGCTTGGAGCTCCAGGGGATAGATACGCAGTATTTT

D gene: TRBD2
clone size: NA
J gene: TRBJ2-1
V gene: TRBV7-2
CDR3 length: 15
CDR3 protein: CASSLLAGGGVEQFF
CDR3 DNA: TGTGCCAGCAGCTTACTAGCGGGAGGGGGGGTCGAGCAGTTCTTC

D gene: NA
clone size: few
J gene: TRBJ1-2
V gene: TRBV11-2
CDR3 length: 13
CDR3 protein: CASSLGTDYGYTF
CDR3 DNA: TGTGCCAGCAGCTTAGGGACAGACTATGGCTACACCTTC

D gene: TRBD1
clone size: NA
J gene: TRBJ1-1
V gene: TRBV3-1/TRBV3-2
CDR3 length: 14
CDR3 protein: CASSPGQGYTEAFF
CDR3 DNA: TGTGCCAGCAGCCCGGGACAGGGATACACTGAAGCTTTCTTT

D gene: NA
clone size: NA
J gene: TRBJ1-2
V gene: TRBV20-1
CDR3 length: 11
CDR3 protein: CSARGAHGYTF
CDR3 DNA: TGCAGTGCTCGGGGGGCGCATGGCTACACCTTC

D gene: TRBD1
clone size: few
J gene: TRBJ2-7
V gene: TRBV28
CDR3 length: 14
CDR3 protein: CASSSPGTGNEQYF
CDR3 DNA: TGTGCCAGCAGTTCCCCCGGGACAGGAAACGAGCAGTACTTC

D gene: NA
clone size: NA
J gene: TRBJ1-1
V gene: TRBV9
CDR3 length: 13
CDR3 protein: CASSIEVNTEAFF
CDR3 DNA: TGTGCCAGCAGCATTGAGGTGAACACTGAAGCTTTCTTT

D gene: NA
clone size: NA
J gene: TRBJ2-1
V gene: TRBV6-5
CDR3 length: 15
CDR3 protein: CASGVRGSSYNEQFF
CDR3 DNA: TGTGCCAGCGGGGTACGGGGTAGCTCCTACAATGAGCAGTTCTTC

D gene: NA
clone size: few
J gene: TRBJ2-3
V gene: TRBV6-1
CDR3 length: 15
CDR3 protein: CASTELADGADTQYF
CDR3 DNA: TGTGCCAGCACTGAACTAGCTGATGGGGCAGATACGCAGTATTTT

D gene: NA
clone size: NA
J gene: TRBJ1-1
V gene: TRBV11-3
CDR3 length: 13
CDR3 protein: CASSRHGAPEAFF
CDR3 DNA: TGTGCCAGCAGCCGCCATGGGGCCCCTGAAGCTTTCTTT

D gene: TRBD1
clone size: once
J gene: TRBJ1-1
V gene: TRBV5-4
CDR3 length: 13
CDR3 protein: CAILGQGGTEAFF
CDR3 DNA: TGTGCCATCCTGGGGCAGGGGGGCACTGAAGCTTTCTTT

D gene: TRBD2
clone size: NA
J gene: TRBJ2-3
V gene: TRBV4-3
CDR3 length: 15
CDR3 protein: CASSPSGEWADTQYF
CDR3 DNA: TGCGCCAGCAGCCCGAGCGGGGAATGGGCAGATACGCAGTATTTT

D gene: NA
clone size: few
J gene: TRBJ2-1
V gene: TRBV28
CDR3 length: 15
CDR3 protein: CASTEGGALYNEQFF
CDR3 DNA: TGTGCCAGCACCGAAGGGGGGGCGCTCTACAATGAGCAGTTCTTC

D gene: NA
clone size: once
J gene: TRBJ1-1
V gene: TRBV27
CDR3 length: 14
CDR3 protein: CASSLSYTTTEAFF
CDR3 DNA: TGTGCCAGCAGTTTATCCTATACGACAACTGAAGCTTTCTTT

D gene: NA
clone size: NA
J gene: TRBJ2-2
V gene: TRBV7-2
CDR3 length: 15
CDR3 protein: CASSFQSRGPGELFF
CDR3 DNA: TGTGCCAGCAGCTTCCAATCCAGGGGTCCTGGGGAGCTGTTTTTT

D gene: NA
clone size: NA
J gene: TRBJ2-1
V gene: TRBV5-1
CDR3 length: 17
CDR3 protein: CASSLDSSPSSYNEQFF
CDR3 DNA: TGCGCCAGCAGCTTGGATAGCAGCCCGAGCTCCTACAATGAGCAGTTCTTC

D gene: TRBD2
clone size: NA
J gene: TRBJ2-2
V gene: TRBV18
CDR3 length: 17
CDR3 protein: CASSPRLAGLNTGELFF
CDR3 DNA: TGTGCCAGCTCACCACGATTAGCGGGGCTGAACACCGGGGAGCTGTTTTTT

D gene: NA
clone size: few
J gene: TRBJ2-3
V gene: TRBV5-4
CDR3 length: 15
CDR3 protein: CASSPGGTRTDTQYF
CDR3 DNA: TGTGCCAGCAGCCCCGGGGGAACTCGCACAGATACGCAGTATTTT